The entry that follows covers one TCR beta chain sequence. This clone's antigen is unknown. CDR1 and CDR2 were assigned from the germline V gene (reference sequence) as DFQATT and SNEGSKA. CDR3 length: 15 amino acids, cysteine to phenylalanine. DNA for this receptor is not on file. The data derive from a study of T cells expressing NK-cell markers (dated by TCRdb to the early 2020s). Some background on the complete study: Several donors provided sorted CD3+CD56+NKG2C+, CD3+CD56+NKG2C- and CD3+CD56-NKG2C+ T-cell subsets, whose TCR beta-chain repertoires were profiled. Of the eight sequenced donors, seven were found to be HCMV-seropositive and one was found to be HCMV-seronegative. The eight sequenced donors were randomly selected healthy volunteers, three men and five women. Illumina HiSeq 2000/2500, MiSeq or NextSeq was used to sequence libraries as 2 x 150 bp reads.

Summary of the overall study and its limitations: Those dominant clonotypes were again the most abundant among CD3+CD56-NKG2C+ cells in a few donors, at about 25-65%. Whether the expanded NKG2C-expressing T cell clones were specific for HCMV antigens remained unclear. For roughly six donors, the dominant CD3+CD56+NKG2C+ clonotypes were among the top 10 CD8+ clonotypes and accounted for about 1.0-7.0% of CD8+ T cells.

Sequencing instrument: Illumina HiSeq 2000. The TCR beta cDNA libraries were made using 5'RACE template switching, a step that added both a universal primer site and unique molecular identifiers. cDNA synthesis was primed from the TCR beta constant segment, followed by two successive PCR amplification steps. In the paper's pipeline: MIGEC handled demultiplexing of the reads and grouping by UMI, while MiTCR was used to assemble and quantify clonotypes. To exclude erroneous sequences, any TCR cDNA sequence not supported by at least two reads was discarded. The tcR package was used for downstream repertoire analysis, with clonotypes matched between fractions based on CDR3 nucleotide sequence plus V segment. VDJmatch was used to annotate antigen specificity against VDJdb, with one amino acid substitution in CDR3 allowed. Each CDR3 protein sequence appears as one entry after TCRdb reprocessed the reads, and no DNA is included. The V and J calls shown here were made by TCRdb, not taken from the authors' results. This sample's table lists 200,000 to 300,000 distinct CDR3 sequences. The ten largest account for around 4% of the sample.

To determine HCMV serostatus, a commercial ELISA kit was used to detect HCMV-specific IgG in serum. Ficoll density gradient centrifugation was used to isolate peripheral blood mononuclear cells from blood. Recombination connected TRBV20-1 to TRBJ2-3; as DNA is missing, the TRBD1 call by TCRdb cannot be tested. The sample was blood T cells: a sorted CD56 or NKG2C T cell subset, CD4+ or CD8+ T cells, or bulk PBMC T cells (not recorded which). This receptor was identified in a woman between 18 and 75 years old in good health. The CDR3 protein is CSARDLTRVVNTQYF.